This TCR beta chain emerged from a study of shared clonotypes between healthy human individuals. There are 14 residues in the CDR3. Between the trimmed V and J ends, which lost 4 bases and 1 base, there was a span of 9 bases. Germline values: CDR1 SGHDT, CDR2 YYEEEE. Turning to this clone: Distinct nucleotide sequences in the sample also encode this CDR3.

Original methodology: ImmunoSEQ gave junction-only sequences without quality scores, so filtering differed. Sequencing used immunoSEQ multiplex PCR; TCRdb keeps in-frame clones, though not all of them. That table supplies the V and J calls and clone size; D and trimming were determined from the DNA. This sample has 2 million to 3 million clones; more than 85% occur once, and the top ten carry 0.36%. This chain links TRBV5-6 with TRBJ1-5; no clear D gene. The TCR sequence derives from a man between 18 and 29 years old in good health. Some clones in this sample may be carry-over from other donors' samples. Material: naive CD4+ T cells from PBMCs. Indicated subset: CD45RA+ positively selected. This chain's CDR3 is CASSLTGSNQPQHF. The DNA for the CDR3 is TGTGCCAGCAGCCTAACGGGGAGCAATCAGCCCCAGCATTTT.